The clone carrying this T cell receptor beta chain was counted many times. V was pared by 7 bases and J by 5 bases, with 15 bases between. The germline V gene encodes CDR1 SGHAT and CDR2 FQNNGV. There are 14 residues in the CDR3. The sample originates from a study of early T cells in non-severe SARS-CoV-2 infection. Unique molecular identifiers were added to individual cDNA molecules. TCRdb re-derived calls from the 5' RACE reads in MiXCR, one entry per CDR3 protein. The repertoire consists of some 71,000 distinct CDR3 sequences, with roughly 10% occurring once and the leading ten covering about 5.8%.

The chain is built from TRBV11-2 and TRBJ2-4, with D maybe TRBD2 (6 bases). The TCR originated in an adult who was a healthcare worker with PCR-confirmed SARS-CoV-2 infection or an uninfected control (not recorded which). The sample consisted of whole blood, taken at baseline. CDR3 loop: CASTRTPGENIQYF. The CDR3, as DNA: TGTGCCAGCACCAGAACCCCGGGGGAAAACATTCAGTACTTC.